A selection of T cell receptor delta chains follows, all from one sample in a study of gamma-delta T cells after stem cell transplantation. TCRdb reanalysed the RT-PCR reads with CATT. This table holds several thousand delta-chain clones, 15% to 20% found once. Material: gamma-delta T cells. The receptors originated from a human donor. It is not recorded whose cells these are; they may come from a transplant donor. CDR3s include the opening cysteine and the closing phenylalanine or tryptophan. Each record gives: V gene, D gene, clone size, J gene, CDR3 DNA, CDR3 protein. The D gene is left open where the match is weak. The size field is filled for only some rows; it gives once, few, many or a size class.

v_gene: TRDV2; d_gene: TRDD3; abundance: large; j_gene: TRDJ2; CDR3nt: TGTGCCTGTGACACTGGGGGATGGGCACAACTCTTCTTT; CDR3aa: CACDTGGWAQLFF
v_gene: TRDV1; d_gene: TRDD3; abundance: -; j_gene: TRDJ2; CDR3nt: TGTGCTCTTGGGGACAGTTCCCCCAAGACGGGGGATTCAGCTTTGACAGCACAACTCTTCTTT; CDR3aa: CALGDSSPKTGDSALTAQLFF
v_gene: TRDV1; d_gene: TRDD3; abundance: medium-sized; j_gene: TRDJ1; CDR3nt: TGTGCTCTTGGGAGGCCTCCACTGGGGGATTACACCGATAAACTCATCTTT; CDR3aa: CALGRPPLGDYTDKLIF
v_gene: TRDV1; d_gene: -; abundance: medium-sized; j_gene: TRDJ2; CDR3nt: TGTGCTCTTGGGGAAGAGTGCCTTGGGGGCTACCGTACAACTTTGACAGCACAACTCTTCTTT; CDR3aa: CALGEECLGGYRTTLTAQLFF
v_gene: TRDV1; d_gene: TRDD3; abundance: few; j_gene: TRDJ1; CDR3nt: TGTGCTCTTGGGGATCCAAGTACTGGGGAGGATAAACTCATCTTT; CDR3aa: CALGDPSTGEDKLIF
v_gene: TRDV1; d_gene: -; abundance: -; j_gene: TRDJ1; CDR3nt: TGTGCTCTTTGGGGAGAGGAGTACTTATACACCGATAAACTCATCTTT; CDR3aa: CALWGEEYLYTDKLIF
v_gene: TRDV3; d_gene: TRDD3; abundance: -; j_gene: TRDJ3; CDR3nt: TGTGCCTTTAGCTACTGGGGGATATCCTGGGACACCCGACAGATGTTTTTC; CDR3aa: CAFSYWGISWDTRQMFF
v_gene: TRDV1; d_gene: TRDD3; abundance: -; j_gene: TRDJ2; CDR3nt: TGTGCTCTTGGGGATCCTATTCCATCACTTGTGGTGGGGGATACGAAGAGATTGACAGCACAACTCTTCTTT; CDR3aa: CALGDPIPSLVVGDTKRLTAQLFF
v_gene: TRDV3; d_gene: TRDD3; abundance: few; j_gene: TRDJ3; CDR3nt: TGTGCCTTTCCTGACGGGGTTGTACTGGGGGATAAGACCTGGGACACCCGACAGATGTTTTTC; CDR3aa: CAFPDGVVLGDKTWDTRQMFF
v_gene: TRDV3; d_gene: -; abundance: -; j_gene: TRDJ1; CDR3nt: TGTGCCTTTACTCCATGCCTTCCTACGAGGGTCTGGGGGATAAACACCGATAAACTCATCTTT; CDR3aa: CAFTPCLPTRVWGINTDKLIF
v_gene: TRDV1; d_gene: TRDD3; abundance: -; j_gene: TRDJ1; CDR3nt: TGTGCTCTTGGGGCCCTTCCTATTACCTGGGGGATACTGGACACCGATAAACTCATCTTT; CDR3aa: CALGALPITWGILDTDKLIF
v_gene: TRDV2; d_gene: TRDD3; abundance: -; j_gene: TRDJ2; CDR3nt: TGTGCCTGTGATCTACTGGGGGATACGCGGGGGACAGCACAACTCTTCTTT; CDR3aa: CACDLLGDTRGTAQLFF
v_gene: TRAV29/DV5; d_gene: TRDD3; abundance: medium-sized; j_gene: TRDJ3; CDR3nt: TGTGCAGCAAGCGCGGGGGATCAGTGGGACACCCGACAGATGTTTTTC; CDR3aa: CAASAGDQWDTRQMFF
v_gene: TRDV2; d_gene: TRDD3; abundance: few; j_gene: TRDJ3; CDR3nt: TGTGCCTGTGACTTGGGGATACACCCCTGGGACACACGACATATGTTTTTC; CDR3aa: CACDLGIHPWDTRHMFF